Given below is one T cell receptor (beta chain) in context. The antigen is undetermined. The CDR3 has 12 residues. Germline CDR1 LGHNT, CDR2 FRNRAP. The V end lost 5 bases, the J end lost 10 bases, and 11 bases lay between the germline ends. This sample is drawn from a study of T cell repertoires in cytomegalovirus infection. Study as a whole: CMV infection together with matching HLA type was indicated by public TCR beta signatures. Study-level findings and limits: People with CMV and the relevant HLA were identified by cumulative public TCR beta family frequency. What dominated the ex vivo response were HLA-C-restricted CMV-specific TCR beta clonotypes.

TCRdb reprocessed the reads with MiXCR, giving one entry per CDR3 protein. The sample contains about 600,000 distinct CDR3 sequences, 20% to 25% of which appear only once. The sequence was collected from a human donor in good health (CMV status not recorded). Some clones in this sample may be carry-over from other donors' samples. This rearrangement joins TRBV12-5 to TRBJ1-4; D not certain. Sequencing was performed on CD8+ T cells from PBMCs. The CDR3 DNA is TGTGCTAGTGGTAGTTACGGAGGAAAACTGTTTTTT. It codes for CASGSYGGKLFF.